These T cell receptor beta chains were read from a single sample in a study of neurological immune-mediated disorders. Via MiXCR, TCRdb re-called the 5' RACE reads, giving one row per CDR3 protein. The sample lists roughly 67,000 distinct CDR3 sequences, roughly 3.7% occurring once. The sequenced sample consisted of PBMCs. The receptors were gathered from a man aged 45 to 65 with multiple sclerosis. The CDR3 runs from the conserved cysteine through the conserved F or W. The D gene is left open where the match is weak. Where a row states a size, it is once, few, many or the class of an expanded clone; other rows omit it.

V gene: TRBV12-3/TRBV12-4; clone size: NA; J gene: TRBJ2-3; D gene: NA; CDR3 DNA: TGTGCCAGCAGTTTAATGTCCGGCACAGATACGCAGTATTTT; CDR3 protein: CASSLMSGTDTQYF
V gene: TRBV20-1; clone size: many; J gene: TRBJ1-2; D gene: NA; CDR3 DNA: TGCAGTGCTAGAAGTCCCGGGGCATTCCGGGGCTACACCTTC; CDR3 protein: CSARSPGAFRGYTF
V gene: TRBV7-9; clone size: NA; J gene: TRBJ1-1; D gene: NA; CDR3 DNA: TGTGCCAGCCTGGTGTGGCAGAACACTGAAGCTTTCTTT; CDR3 protein: CASLVWQNTEAFF
V gene: TRBV6-2/TRBV6-3; clone size: many; J gene: TRBJ1-1; D gene: NA; CDR3 DNA: TGTGCCAGCAGTCGGTACACTGAAGCTTTCTTT; CDR3 protein: CASSRYTEAFF
V gene: TRBV5-1; clone size: many; J gene: TRBJ1-1; D gene: NA; CDR3 DNA: TGCGCCAGCAGCCCAAACTTGGGCAGGGTGGGCACTGAAGCTTTCTTT; CDR3 protein: CASSPNLGRVGTEAFF
V gene: TRBV15; clone size: many; J gene: TRBJ2-2; D gene: NA; CDR3 DNA: TGTGCCACCAGCAGACGATACGAGAGCGAGAACACCGGGGAGCTGTTTTTT; CDR3 protein: CATSRRYESENTGELFF
V gene: TRBV5-1; clone size: many; J gene: TRBJ2-4; D gene: TRBD1; CDR3 DNA: TGCGCCAGCAGCTTGGATGACAGGGGGCGGGGAGCCAAAAACATTCAGTACTTC; CDR3 protein: CASSLDDRGRGAKNIQYF
V gene: TRBV5-1; clone size: many; J gene: TRBJ1-5; D gene: NA; CDR3 DNA: TGCGCCAGCAGTCCGGGACAACCTACTCAGCCCCAGCATTTT; CDR3 protein: CASSPGQPTQPQHF
V gene: TRBV5-6; clone size: few; J gene: TRBJ2-3; D gene: NA; CDR3 DNA: TGTGCCAGCAGCTTGGGGCGGATGTGGCGAAGCACAGATACGCAGTATTTT; CDR3 protein: CASSLGRMWRSTDTQYF
V gene: TRBV11-2; clone size: many; J gene: TRBJ1-2; D gene: NA; CDR3 DNA: TGTGCCAGCAGCCCGGACCTTAACTATGGCTACACCTTC; CDR3 protein: CASSPDLNYGYTF
V gene: TRBV7-9; clone size: many; J gene: TRBJ2-3; D gene: NA; CDR3 DNA: TGTGCCAGCAGCTGGGGCACAGATACGCAGTATTTT; CDR3 protein: CASSWGTDTQYF
V gene: TRBV4-1; clone size: many; J gene: TRBJ2-1; D gene: NA; CDR3 DNA: TGCGCCAGCAGCCAAGATGACAGAACCTCCTACAATGAGCAGTTCTTC; CDR3 protein: CASSQDDRTSYNEQFF
V gene: TRBV20-1; clone size: NA; J gene: TRBJ1-1; D gene: NA; CDR3 DNA: TGCAGTGCTAGGTGGCAGAACCCTGAAGCTTTCTTT; CDR3 protein: CSARWQNPEAFF
V gene: TRBV6-5; clone size: few; J gene: TRBJ2-3; D gene: TRBD2; CDR3 DNA: TGTGCCAGCAGTTCCCGGGGGGGTACGCAGTATTTT; CDR3 protein: CASSSRGGTQYF
V gene: TRBV12-3/TRBV12-4; clone size: many; J gene: TRBJ1-2; D gene: NA; CDR3 DNA: TGTGCCAGCAGTTCGATTCCTGCAGGCCTGGGCTATGGCTACACCTTC; CDR3 protein: CASSSIPAGLGYGYTF
V gene: TRBV15; clone size: many; J gene: TRBJ2-5; D gene: NA; CDR3 DNA: TGTGCCACCAGCAGAGATGCAGAGACCCAGTACTTC; CDR3 protein: CATSRDAETQYF
V gene: TRBV5-1; clone size: many; J gene: TRBJ2-3; D gene: TRBD2; CDR3 DNA: TGCGCCAGCAGCGCAGGTCTAGCGGGGGGCACAGATACGCAGTATTTT; CDR3 protein: CASSAGLAGGTDTQYF
V gene: TRBV12-3/TRBV12-4; clone size: many; J gene: TRBJ1-1; D gene: TRBD1; CDR3 DNA: TGTGCCAGCAGGAGACAGGGCAGCAACACTGAAGCTTTCTTT; CDR3 protein: CASRRQGSNTEAFF
V gene: TRBV29-1; clone size: many; J gene: TRBJ2-2; D gene: TRBD2; CDR3 DNA: TGCAGCGTCGAACGTAGCGGGGGCCCGAAAGGCGGGGAGCTGTTTTTT; CDR3 protein: CSVERSGGPKGGELFF
V gene: TRBV12-3/TRBV12-4; clone size: many; J gene: TRBJ2-3; D gene: TRBD1; CDR3 DNA: TGTGCCAGCAGTTTCCGGGACAGGCTCAGAGATACGCAGTATTTT; CDR3 protein: CASSFRDRLRDTQYF
V gene: TRBV4-3; clone size: many; J gene: TRBJ2-3; D gene: NA; CDR3 DNA: TGCGCCAGCAGCCAAGGGGCCAGTCTCACAGATACGCAGTATTTT; CDR3 protein: CASSQGASLTDTQYF
V gene: TRBV29-1; clone size: many; J gene: TRBJ1-5; D gene: TRBD1; CDR3 DNA: TGCAGCGTGGTGACAGGGCTTGGACAGCCCCAGCATTTT; CDR3 protein: CSVVTGLGQPQHF
V gene: TRBV7-2; clone size: many; J gene: TRBJ2-1; D gene: TRBD1; CDR3 DNA: TGTGCCAGCAGCTTAGTATCCCGGGACAGGCAGTTCTTC; CDR3 protein: CASSLVSRDRQFF
V gene: TRBV20-1; clone size: many; J gene: TRBJ2-7; D gene: NA; CDR3 DNA: TGCAGTGCTAGAGATCTTCTCAGGGAAGGGGGCTACGAGCAGTACTTC; CDR3 protein: CSARDLLREGGYEQYF
V gene: TRBV5-1; clone size: many; J gene: TRBJ1-6; D gene: NA; CDR3 DNA: TGCGCCAGCAGCCGGGAGCGACAGGAGAATAATTCACCCCTCAACTTT; CDR3 protein: CASSRERQENNSPLNF
V gene: TRBV5-5; clone size: many; J gene: TRBJ2-3; D gene: TRBD1; CDR3 DNA: TGTGCCAGCAGCTTGTGGACAGGCCGCACAGATACGCAGTATTTT; CDR3 protein: CASSLWTGRTDTQYF
V gene: TRBV28; clone size: many; J gene: TRBJ2-4; D gene: TRBD1; CDR3 DNA: TGTGCCAGCAATCGACAGGGGGCAAACATTCAGTACTTC; CDR3 protein: CASNRQGANIQYF
V gene: TRBV3-1; clone size: many; J gene: TRBJ1-1; D gene: NA; CDR3 DNA: TGTGCCAGCAGCCAATTGCAGCCGAACACTGAAGCTTTCTTT; CDR3 protein: CASSQLQPNTEAFF
V gene: TRBV7-2; clone size: many; J gene: TRBJ2-1; D gene: NA; CDR3 DNA: TGTGCCAGCAGAGACTCCCCGGAAAGAGAGCAGTTCTTC; CDR3 protein: CASRDSPEREQFF
V gene: TRBV7-3; clone size: many; J gene: TRBJ2-5; D gene: TRBD2; CDR3 DNA: TGTGCCAGCAGCGTAGCGGGGGGGTCGGAGACCCAGTACTTC; CDR3 protein: CASSVAGGSETQYF
V gene: TRBV5-1; clone size: many; J gene: TRBJ2-5; D gene: NA; CDR3 DNA: TGCGCCAGCAGCTTGGGGAGGGGGCGAGAGACCCAGTACTTC; CDR3 protein: CASSLGRGRETQYF
V gene: TRBV12-3/TRBV12-4; clone size: NA; J gene: TRBJ2-1; D gene: TRBD1; CDR3 DNA: TGTGCCAGCAGGATCCGGGCAGGGGGCTTCGATGAGCAGTTCTTC; CDR3 protein: CASRIRAGGFDEQFF
V gene: TRBV20-1; clone size: many; J gene: TRBJ1-2; D gene: TRBD1; CDR3 DNA: TGCAGTGTTTACGGAGCCGGCAGGGGGTCCCATGGCTACACCTTC; CDR3 protein: CSVYGAGRGSHGYTF
V gene: TRBV4-1; clone size: few; J gene: TRBJ1-5; D gene: NA; CDR3 DNA: TGCGCCAGCAGCCAAGATATGGTCTTTAGCAATCAGCCCCAGCATTTT; CDR3 protein: CASSQDMVFSNQPQHF
V gene: TRBV20-1; clone size: many; J gene: TRBJ2-5; D gene: NA; CDR3 DNA: TGCAGTGCTAGAAGAGAGACCCAGTACTTC; CDR3 protein: CSARRETQYF
V gene: TRBV6-2/TRBV6-3; clone size: many; J gene: TRBJ2-7; D gene: TRBD2; CDR3 DNA: TGTGCCAGCAGACTAGCGGGGGGGCCCTACGAGCAGTACTTC; CDR3 protein: CASRLAGGPYEQYF
V gene: TRBV4-3; clone size: many; J gene: TRBJ1-3; D gene: NA; CDR3 DNA: TGCGCCAGCAGCCAGAATACCGGGGCCTACTCTGGAAACACCATATATTTT; CDR3 protein: CASSQNTGAYSGNTIYF
V gene: TRBV20-1; clone size: many; J gene: TRBJ2-7; D gene: NA; CDR3 DNA: TGCAGTGCTAGGTCGGGAACCTACGAGCAGTACTTC; CDR3 protein: CSARSGTYEQYF
V gene: TRBV7-2; clone size: many; J gene: TRBJ1-1; D gene: TRBD1; CDR3 DNA: TGTGCCAGCACCTCGGGACAGCCGAACACTGAAGCTTTCTTT; CDR3 protein: CASTSGQPNTEAFF
V gene: TRBV10-3; clone size: many; J gene: TRBJ2-1; D gene: TRBD2; CDR3 DNA: TGTGCCATGGGGAGCGGGGGGGCGGTCTACAATGAGCAGTTCTTC; CDR3 protein: CAMGSGGAVYNEQFF
V gene: TRBV7-9; clone size: many; J gene: TRBJ2-1; D gene: NA; CDR3 DNA: TGTGCCAGCAGCTTTAACAGGGAATACAATGAGCAGTTCTTC; CDR3 protein: CASSFNREYNEQFF
V gene: TRBV20-1; clone size: many; J gene: TRBJ2-7; D gene: TRBD2; CDR3 DNA: TGCAGTGCTACCGGGACTATAAAATCCTACGAGCAGTACTTC; CDR3 protein: CSATGTIKSYEQYF
V gene: TRBV28; clone size: few; J gene: TRBJ1-5; D gene: TRBD1; CDR3 DNA: TGTGCCAGCAGTTCCAGGACAGGGCTGAATCAGCCCCAGAATTTT; CDR3 protein: CASSSRTGLNQPQNF
V gene: TRBV3-1; clone size: many; J gene: TRBJ2-3; D gene: NA; CDR3 DNA: TGTGCCAGCAGATCACTAGGGGGGAGCACAGATACGCAGTATTTT; CDR3 protein: CASRSLGGSTDTQYF
V gene: TRBV7-2; clone size: few; J gene: TRBJ1-4; D gene: NA; CDR3 DNA: TGTGCCAGCAGCCTACAGGCGGGGGCTAATGAAAAACTGTTTTTT; CDR3 protein: CASSLQAGANEKLFF
V gene: TRBV4-3; clone size: many; J gene: TRBJ1-1; D gene: NA; CDR3 DNA: TGCGCCAGCAGCCAGGCCAGAAGGAACACTGAAGCTTTCTTT; CDR3 protein: CASSQARRNTEAFF
V gene: TRBV9; clone size: many; J gene: TRBJ2-2; D gene: NA; CDR3 DNA: TGTGCCAGCAGCGCCGGGACAACGAACACCGGGGAGCTGTTTTTT; CDR3 protein: CASSAGTTNTGELFF
V gene: TRBV9; clone size: many; J gene: TRBJ2-5; D gene: NA; CDR3 DNA: TGTGCCAGCAGCGAGCAGGCCGGGAGATACCAAGAGACCCAGTACTTC; CDR3 protein: CASSEQAGRYQETQYF
V gene: TRBV12-3/TRBV12-4; clone size: many; J gene: TRBJ1-4; D gene: NA; CDR3 DNA: TGTGCCAGCAGTTCATGGGGTGGGGCAACTAATGAAAAACTGTTTTTT; CDR3 protein: CASSSWGGATNEKLFF
V gene: TRBV5-5; clone size: many; J gene: TRBJ1-2; D gene: NA; CDR3 DNA: TGTGCCAGCAGCTTTCGCTGGGGAGTCTATGGCTACACCTTC; CDR3 protein: CASSFRWGVYGYTF
V gene: TRBV20-1; clone size: many; J gene: TRBJ2-1; D gene: NA; CDR3 DNA: TGCAGTGCCACTGCGTACAATGAGCAGTTCTTC; CDR3 protein: CSATAYNEQFF
V gene: TRBV6-2/TRBV6-3; clone size: many; J gene: TRBJ1-1; D gene: NA; CDR3 DNA: TGTGCCAGCAGTCCGCGCCGGGGGAACACTGAAGCTTTCTTT; CDR3 protein: CASSPRRGNTEAFF
V gene: TRBV7-2; clone size: many; J gene: TRBJ1-3; D gene: NA; CDR3 DNA: TGTGCCAGCAGCTTAGCGGCCATCGGGACTGGAAACACCATATATTTT; CDR3 protein: CASSLAAIGTGNTIYF
V gene: TRBV7-6; clone size: few; J gene: TRBJ2-3; D gene: TRBD2; CDR3 DNA: TGTGCCAGCAGCTTATGGCCTACCAACCCGGGACTAGTCCGTTCATCCCCAGATACGCAGTATTTT; CDR3 protein: CASSLWPTNPGLVRSSPDTQYF